The subject of this entry is one TCR beta chain. No antigen is known for it. The CDR3 length is 15 residues. The J segment lost 3 bases and the V segment lost 5 bases, leaving 3 bases of the junction unmatched. This sample was included in a study of human T cells and chemical hapten exposure. Looking at the study overall: In the sensitization step, 2% DPC was placed on approximately 2 cm by approximately 2 cm of upper inner arm skin. Study-level findings and limits: TCRs above 1 in 1000 frequency did not change with DPC sensitization.

During construction of the library, unique molecular identifiers were attached to individual cDNA molecules for quantitative, reproducible TCR counting. TCRdb reprocessed the RACE reads via MiXCR and lists one record per CDR3 protein. Seen here are about 70,000 distinct CDR3 sequences, 8.5% observed once, and the top ten hold roughly 3%. Specified time point: patch test 2, 6 weeks after DPC sensitization. Described treatment: therapeutic diphenylcyclopropenone sensitization with weekly scalp DPC. Participating donors were patients with alopecia, aged 18 to 70 years, considered appropriate candidates for DPC.

The sequencing here drew on whole blood, taken in connection with sensitization to the hapten diphenylcyclopropenone (DPC). The clonotype was recovered from a woman in her forties or fifties with alopecia areata. Some clones in this sample may be carry-over from other donors' samples. The chain is built from TRBV12-3 or TRBV12-4 and TRBJ2-7; TRBD2 matches at 14 bases. The CDR3 DNA sequence: TGTGCCAGCAGTGAGGGACTAGCGGGGGTCTACGAGCAGTACTTC. Amino acid sequence: CASSEGLAGVYEQYF.